Ten or more counts support the clone carrying this T cell receptor beta chain. TCRdb processed the RT-PCR reads anew with MiXCR; each CDR3 protein has one entry. Of about 680,000 distinct CDR3 sequences listed, more than 13% were seen once; the top ten hold roughly 3.9%. Per germline, CDR1 SGHTA and CDR2 FQGNSA. V shed 5 bases and J 3 bases; nucleotides not matched to a gene: 6. The CDR3 consists of 15 residues. J is TRBJ1-4 and V is TRBV7-2; TRBD1 matches at 7 bases. This TCR derives from a female donor in good health, serving as a healthy control. Sequenced: memory CD4+ T cells from blood. CDR3 nucleotides: TGTGCCAGCAGCCTAATCAGGGGGTCTAATGAAAAACTGTTTTTT. The encoded protein is CASSLIRGSNEKLFF. Full variable domain (outside the CDR3, taken from reference TRBV7-2 and TRBJ1-4): GAGVSQSPSNKVTEKGKDVELRCDPISGHTALYWYRQSLGQGLEFLIYFQGNSAPDKSGLPSDRFSAERTGGSVSTLTIQRTQQEDSAVYLCASSLIRGSNEKLFFGSGTQLSVL.